A selection of T cell receptor beta chains follows, all from one sample in a study of human T cells and chemical hapten exposure. TCRdb fed the RACE reads into MiXCR, producing one record per CDR3 protein. The top ten hold 4.5% to 5% of the sample, which has 70,000 to 90,000 distinct CDR3 sequences, about 10% seen once. Specimen: whole blood, collected in connection with sensitization to the hapten diphenylcyclopropenone (DPC). These receptors originate from a woman in her forties or fifties with alopecia areata. Some clones in this sample may be carry-over from other donors' samples. CDR3s include the opening cysteine and the closing phenylalanine or tryptophan. The D gene is left open where the match is weak. Clone size, where shown, is once, few, many, or a class for clones that have expanded.

V	D	size	J	CDR3	DNA
TRBV12-3/TRBV12-4	NA	many	TRBJ2-1	CASSLDPTVQFF	TGTGCCAGCAGTTTAGATCCTACGGTCCAGTTCTTC
TRBV29-1	NA	many	TRBJ1-1	CSVVSGAESEAFF	TGCAGCGTTGTTAGCGGTGCGGAGAGCGAAGCTTTCTTT
TRBV12-3/TRBV12-4	NA	many	TRBJ2-2	CASSLVIGMAGELFF	TGTGCCAGCAGTTTGGTAATAGGGATGGCCGGGGAGCTGTTTTTT
TRBV7-9	NA	few	TRBJ2-7	CASSSSDRSYEQYF	TGTGCCAGCAGCTCCTCAGACAGATCCTACGAGCAGTACTTC
TRBV5-1	TRBD1	many	TRBJ1-1	CASSIGQGASLTEAFF	TGCGCCAGCAGCATAGGACAGGGGGCTTCCCTGACTGAAGCTTTCTTT
TRBV7-2	TRBD1	many	TRBJ2-7	CASSFGTGAYEQYF	TGTGCCAGCAGCTTTGGGACAGGGGCCTACGAGCAGTACTTC
TRBV7-8	TRBD1	many	TRBJ1-5	CASSLDSGGSQPQHF	TGTGCCAGCAGCTTAGATTCAGGGGGAAGTCAGCCCCAGCATTTT
TRBV27	NA	NA	TRBJ1-6	CASSVRQNSPLHF	TGTGCCAGCAGCGTACGACAGAATTCACCCCTCCACTTT
TRBV6-6	TRBD2	NA	TRBJ2-4	CASRTSGRRGNIQYF	TGTGCCAGCAGGACTAGCGGGAGGAGGGGTAACATTCAGTACTTC
TRBV27	TRBD2	few	TRBJ2-2	CASSLGLAGGPGAGELFF	TGTGCCAGCAGTTTAGGACTAGCGGGAGGGCCCGGGGCCGGGGAGCTGTTTTTT
TRBV3-1	TRBD1	NA	TRBJ1-4	CASSQDPRGRLFF	TGTGCCAGCAGCCAAGATCCCAGGGGGCGACTGTTTTTT
TRBV6-5	NA	many	TRBJ1-1	CASSWSRGNTEAFF	TGTGCCAGCAGTTGGAGCCGGGGGAACACTGAAGCTTTCTTT
TRBV28	NA	NA	TRBJ2-6	CASIGGSGANVLTF	TGTGCCAGCATCGGAGGATCTGGGGCCAACGTCCTGACTTTC
TRBV11-2	NA	many	TRBJ2-1	CASSSYKAEQFF	TGTGCCAGCAGCTCCTACAAGGCGGAGCAGTTCTTC
TRBV18	NA	many	TRBJ2-1	CASSPQTPGPARLNEQFF	TGTGCCAGCTCACCACAAACCCCGGGACCAGCGAGGCTCAATGAGCAGTTCTTC
TRBV6-2/TRBV6-3	NA	NA	TRBJ2-2	CASSHRTLTGELFF	TGTGCCAGCAGCCACCGGACTCTCACCGGGGAGCTGTTTTTT
TRBV20-1	TRBD1	few	TRBJ2-7	CSARPQTGVEQYF	TGCAGTGCTAGACCCCAGACAGGGGTCGAGCAGTACTTC
TRBV6-1	NA	NA	TRBJ1-1	CASSEWGDTEAFF	TGTGCCAGCAGTGAATGGGGGGACACTGAAGCTTTCTTT
TRBV11-3	NA	NA	TRBJ2-1	CASSFLASNEQFF	TGTGCCAGCAGCTTTCTAGCGTCAAATGAGCAGTTCTTC
TRBV6-5	TRBD1	many	TRBJ1-6	CASSRMTGEDSPLHF	TGTGCCAGCAGCCGAATGACAGGGGAGGATTCACCCCTCCACTTT
TRBV9	TRBD1	NA	TRBJ2-1	CASSRTGGYNEQFF	TGTGCCAGCAGCCGCACAGGGGGTTACAATGAGCAGTTCTTC
TRBV29-1	TRBD2	NA	TRBJ2-1	CSVELGLGGNEQFF	TGCAGCGTTGAATTGGGACTAGGCGGCAATGAGCAGTTCTTC
TRBV7-7	NA	NA	TRBJ2-1	CASSFSGDNEQFF	TGTGCCAGCAGCTTTTCGGGGGACAATGAGCAGTTCTTC
TRBV20-1	TRBD2	few	TRBJ2-1	CSARAAGANYNEQFF	TGCAGTGCTAGAGCGGCGGGAGCAAACTACAATGAGCAGTTCTTC
TRBV7-2	NA	once	TRBJ2-2	CASSFEAGRFVELFF	TGTGCCAGCAGTTTCGAAGCGGGCCGTTTTGTGGAGCTGTTTTTT
TRBV28	NA	many	TRBJ1-3	CAIRDSPGNTIYF	TGTGCCATCAGAGACAGTCCTGGAAACACCATATATTTT
TRBV9	NA	many	TRBJ2-2	CASMGQGTNTGELFF	TGTGCCAGCATGGGGCAGGGGACGAACACCGGGGAGCTGTTTTTT
TRBV20-1	TRBD2	few	TRBJ2-2	CSAQTSGRPANTGELFF	TGCAGTGCCCAGACTAGCGGGAGGCCAGCGAACACCGGGGAGCTGTTTTTT
TRBV3-1	NA	many	TRBJ2-1	CASSLGYNEQFF	TGTGCCAGCAGCCTCGGCTACAATGAGCAGTTCTTC
TRBV3-1	TRBD2	many	TRBJ2-5	CASSQGWRGIAQETQYF	TGTGCCAGCAGCCAAGGTTGGCGGGGGATCGCCCAAGAGACCCAGTACTTC
TRBV4-2	TRBD2	NA	TRBJ2-7	CASSQELAGVSYEQYF	TGTGCCAGCAGCCAAGAACTAGCGGGAGTGAGTTACGAGCAGTACTTC
TRBV20-1	TRBD1	few	TRBJ1-6	CSAPGTGLSPLHF	TGCAGTGCTCCCGGGACAGGGCTTTCACCCCTCCACTTT
TRBV29-1	NA	NA	TRBJ2-3	CSVAAGLTRTDTQYF	TGCAGCGTTGCGGCGGGCCTAACCAGGACAGATACGCAGTATTTT
TRBV6-1	NA	many	TRBJ1-5	CASRQFESNQPQHF	TGTGCCAGCAGACAGTTCGAAAGCAATCAGCCCCAGCATTTT
TRBV10-3	TRBD1	NA	TRBJ1-6	CAISQTGDGVNSPLHF	TGTGCCATCAGTCAGACAGGGGACGGGGTTAATTCACCCCTCCACTTT
TRBV30	NA	NA	TRBJ2-7	CAWSHIGGYEQYF	TGTGCCTGGAGTCACATTGGGGGTTACGAGCAGTACTTC
TRBV12-3/TRBV12-4	NA	NA	TRBJ1-6	CASSFSGGNSPLHF	TGTGCCAGCAGTTTTTCCGGGGGTAATTCACCCCTCCACTTT
TRBV20-1	TRBD1	NA	TRBJ1-1	CSARRDRGRNTEAFF	TGCAGTGCTAGGAGGGACAGGGGTAGGAACACTGAAGCTTTCTTT
TRBV20-1	NA	few	TRBJ1-5	CSARKGVLPTISQPQHF	TGCAGTGCTAGAAAGGGGGTCCTACCTACAATCAGTCAGCCCCAGCATTTT
TRBV29-1	TRBD1	medium-sized	TRBJ2-7	CSVVLDRGEREQYF	TGCAGCGTTGTTCTGGACAGGGGAGAGAGAGAGCAGTACTTC
TRBV5-4	NA	NA	TRBJ1-2	CASSLGGINYGYTF	TGTGCCAGCAGCTTGGGGGGAATTAACTATGGCTACACCTTC
TRBV5-1	NA	few	TRBJ1-4	CASSFWSGNNEKLFF	TGCGCCAGCAGCTTTTGGTCCGGGAATAATGAAAAACTGTTTTTT
TRBV20-1	TRBD2	few	TRBJ2-7	CSASAGGGEQYF	TGCAGTGCTAGTGCGGGCGGGGGCGAGCAGTACTTC
TRBV6-1	TRBD1	many	TRBJ1-2	CASTTPRDRGLLGYTF	TGTGCCAGCACTACCCCGAGGGACAGGGGGCTTCTTGGCTACACCTTC
TRBV11-3	NA	NA	TRBJ2-3	CASSPGVSTDTQYF	TGTGCCAGCAGCCCAGGGGTTTCGACAGATACGCAGTATTTT
TRBV11-2	NA	NA	TRBJ2-7	CASSLEMGRREQYF	TGTGCCAGCAGCTTAGAGATGGGGAGGCGGGAGCAGTACTTC
TRBV4-3	NA	NA	TRBJ1-4	CASSEGYTGTNEKLFF	TGCGCCAGCAGCGAAGGATATACGGGAACTAATGAAAAACTGTTTTTT
TRBV5-6	NA	NA	TRBJ1-1	CASAPMAVNTEAFF	TGTGCCAGCGCCCCTATGGCGGTGAACACTGAAGCTTTCTTT
TRBV7-9	TRBD2	few	TRBJ2-1	CASSLDGGRGNEQFF	TGTGCCAGCAGCTTAGATGGCGGGAGGGGTAATGAGCAGTTCTTC
TRBV2	NA	many	TRBJ2-5	CASSEGYGLQTQYF	TGTGCCAGCAGTGAAGGGTACGGGTTGCAGACCCAGTACTTC
TRBV6-6	TRBD1	NA	TRBJ1-4	CASSNSKGQTNEKLFF	TGTGCCAGCAGTAACAGCAAGGGACAGACTAATGAAAAACTGTTTTTT
TRBV2	TRBD1	many	TRBJ2-1	CASNRGLGDEQFF	TGTGCCAGCAACAGGGGGCTGGGGGATGAGCAGTTCTTC
TRBV9	NA	many	TRBJ2-3	CASSVSAGSTDTQYF	TGTGCCAGCAGCGTATCTGCGGGCAGCACAGATACGCAGTATTTT
TRBV10-2	TRBD1	many	TRBJ1-1	CASSPPTGSTEAFF	TGCGCCAGCAGTCCCCCGACAGGGAGCACTGAAGCTTTCTTT
TRBV6-2/TRBV6-3	TRBD1	few	TRBJ1-1	CASNDRGRTEAFF	TGTGCCAGCAACGACAGGGGTCGAACTGAAGCTTTCTTT
TRBV11-2	NA	many	TRBJ2-7	CASSSRHGAYEQYF	TGTGCCAGCAGCTCTCGGCACGGTGCCTACGAGCAGTACTTC